Listed below are T cell receptor beta chains from one sample, sequenced in a study of human T cells and chemical hapten exposure. TCRdb reprocessed the RACE reads via MiXCR and lists one record per CDR3 protein. The table records roughly 75,000 distinct CDR3 sequences, about 8.6% of them present only once. Sequencing used whole blood. These receptors were taken from a female donor in good health. Some clones in this sample may be carry-over from other donors' samples. The CDR3 runs from the conserved cysteine through the conserved F or W. A D gene is named only where the DNA matches it firmly. Some rows mark clone size as missing; the rest say once, few, many or name a class of expanded clone.

J | V | size | D | CDR3 | DNA
TRBJ2-3 | TRBV7-2 | few | . | CASSRLDTQYF | TGTGCCAGCAGCCGCCTAGATACGCAGTATTTT
TRBJ1-2 | TRBV15 | few | TRBD1 | CATSLWDSANYGYTF | TGTGCCACCAGTCTCTGGGACAGCGCTAACTATGGCTACACCTTC
TRBJ2-7 | TRBV6-5 | many | . | CASSSRVGYYEQYF | TGTGCCAGCAGCTCCAGGGTGGGCTACTACGAGCAGTACTTC
TRBJ1-4 | TRBV10-3 | . | TRBD1 | CAISESRQGGYEKLFF | TGTGCCATCAGTGAGAGTAGACAGGGGGGCTACGAAAAACTGTTTTTT
TRBJ2-7 | TRBV6-5 | few | . | CASRRQGSREQYF | TGTGCCAGCAGGCGCCAGGGGAGTCGCGAGCAGTACTTC
TRBJ2-1 | TRBV6-2/TRBV6-3 | . | . | CASSWGTSSYNEQFF | TGTGCCAGCAGTTGGGGCACCAGCTCCTACAATGAGCAGTTCTTC
TRBJ2-3 | TRBV20-1 | large | TRBD2 | CSARDLGSGHTDTQYF | TGCAGTGCTAGAGATTTAGGTAGCGGGCACACAGATACGCAGTATTTT
TRBJ2-1 | TRBV2 | many | . | CASRWQEYNEQFF | TGTGCCAGCAGGTGGCAGGAGTACAATGAGCAGTTCTTC
TRBJ1-5 | TRBV19 | . | . | CASSIDGGGNQPQHF | TGTGCCAGTAGTATTGATGGAGGGGGCAATCAGCCCCAGCATTTT
TRBJ1-1 | TRBV5-1 | few | . | CASSLGGRSNTEAFF | TGCGCCAGCAGCTTGGGGGGTCGGAGCAACACTGAAGCTTTCTTT
TRBJ2-3 | TRBV28 | . | TRBD1 | CASGSGTGVTDTQYF | TGTGCCAGCGGAAGCGGGACAGGGGTGACAGATACGCAGTATTTT
TRBJ2-4 | TRBV20-1 | . | . | CRARRGKNIQYF | TGCAGAGCCCGTCGGGGTAAAAACATTCAGTACTTC
TRBJ1-2 | TRBV19 | . | TRBD1 | CASSTGQGFGGYTF | TGTGCCAGTAGTACAGGACAGGGGTTCGGTGGCTACACCTTC
TRBJ2-2 | TRBV7-3 | few | . | CASSLSSGLNTGELFF | TGTGCCAGCAGCTTAAGCAGCGGACTGAACACCGGGGAGCTGTTTTTT
TRBJ2-5 | TRBV7-2 | many | TRBD2 | CASSFQRGLGETQYF | TGTGCCAGCAGCTTCCAGCGGGGGCTGGGGGAGACCCAGTACTTC
TRBJ1-5 | TRBV10-3 | many | . | CAISESSGGPLNQPQHF | TGTGCCATCAGTGAGTCTAGTGGGGGACCGCTCAATCAGCCCCAGCATTTT
TRBJ1-5 | TRBV12-3/TRBV12-4 | . | . | CASLGTDGPQHF | TGTGCCAGTTTAGGGACCGATGGGCCCCAGCATTTT
TRBJ2-5 | TRBV29-1 | many | . | CSAETGETQYF | TGCAGCGCCGAGACCGGAGAGACCCAGTACTTC
TRBJ1-5 | TRBV7-2 | many | TRBD1 | CASRGQGAGVAYQPQHF | TGTGCCAGCAGAGGTCAGGGGGCAGGTGTTGCTTATCAGCCCCAGCATTTT
TRBJ1-2 | TRBV4-2 | few | . | CASSQVLGRNYGYTF | TGTGCCAGCAGCCAAGTTTTGGGTAGAAACTATGGCTACACCTTC
TRBJ2-7 | TRBV3-1 | many | TRBD2 | CASSRTSGAYEQYF | TGTGCCAGCAGCCGGACTAGCGGGGCCTACGAGCAGTACTTC
TRBJ2-3 | TRBV11-2 | few | . | CASSYSFEGGPSTDTQYF | TGTGCCAGCAGCTACTCATTTGAGGGGGGGCCCAGCACAGATACGCAGTATTTT
TRBJ2-3 | TRBV12-3/TRBV12-4 | many | . | CASSSRSRSALDTQYF | TGTGCCAGCAGCTCCCGTTCGCGGAGTGCACTCGATACGCAGTATTTT
TRBJ1-2 | TRBV3-1 | . | TRBD1 | CASSPGTGGDGYTF | TGTGCCAGCAGCCCCGGGACAGGGGGCGATGGCTACACCTTC
TRBJ1-5 | TRBV6-6 | many | . | CASSNSGDFGNQPQHF | TGTGCCAGCAGTAACTCAGGGGATTTTGGCAATCAGCCCCAGCATTTT
TRBJ2-1 | TRBV13 | . | TRBD2 | CASSVGTITEQFF | TGTGCCAGCAGCGTCGGGACTATCACTGAGCAGTTCTTC
TRBJ2-5 | TRBV30 | . | . | CAQARDFQETQYF | TGTGCCCAGGCCCGGGACTTTCAAGAGACCCAGTACTTC
TRBJ2-3 | TRBV4-2 | . | TRBD2 | CASSPRLAVDTQYF | TGTGCCAGCAGCCCGCGACTAGCTGTAGATACGCAGTATTTT
TRBJ2-6 | TRBV5-1 | many | TRBD1 | CASSTDRGLAGANVLTF | TGCGCCAGCAGCACGGACAGGGGGCTGGCTGGGGCCAACGTCCTGACTTTC
TRBJ2-5 | TRBV4-2 | few | TRBD2 | CASSQVGLASVWEETQYF | TGTGCCAGCAGCCAAGTCGGACTAGCGTCGGTGTGGGAGGAGACCCAGTACTTC
TRBJ1-6 | TRBV5-4 | many | TRBD1 | CASSPRLGDRASPLHF | TGTGCCAGCAGCCCTCGGCTAGGGGACAGGGCATCACCCCTCCACTTT
TRBJ2-5 | TRBV6-5 | many | TRBD1 | CASSDRGGTQYF | TGTGCCAGCAGTGACAGGGGGGGGACCCAGTACTTC
TRBJ1-5 | TRBV9 | many | . | CASSVDPGNQPQHF | TGTGCCAGCAGCGTAGATCCAGGCAATCAGCCCCAGCATTTT
TRBJ2-7 | TRBV10-3 | many | TRBD2 | CAISVSSGGAAEQYF | TGTGCCATCAGTGTCTCGAGCGGGGGGGCGGCTGAGCAGTACTTC
TRBJ1-6 | TRBV6-5 | many | . | CASRWGRIYNSPLHF | TGTGCCAGCAGGTGGGGACGGATCTATAATTCACCCCTCCACTTT
TRBJ2-7 | TRBV2 | many | . | CASRQFGVYEQYF | TGTGCCAGCAGGCAGTTTGGGGTTTACGAGCAGTACTTC
TRBJ2-2 | TRBV2 | many | . | CASKLQLANTGELFF | TGTGCCAGCAAGCTGCAGCTCGCGAACACCGGGGAGCTGTTTTTT
TRBJ1-6 | TRBV12-3/TRBV12-4 | . | . | CASRSSFSYNSPLHF | TGTGCCAGCAGGAGTTCCTTCTCCTATAATTCACCCCTCCACTTT
TRBJ2-7 | TRBV20-1 | few | TRBD1 | CSANRQGDEQYF | TGCAGTGCGAATAGACAGGGTGACGAGCAGTACTTC
TRBJ1-3 | TRBV3-1 | . | . | CASSQFWGSGNTIYF | TGTGCCAGCAGCCAATTCTGGGGCTCTGGAAACACCATATATTTT
TRBJ2-4 | TRBV20-1 | many | . | CSARDSGLITAKNIQYF | TGCAGTGCTAGAGATTCGGGACTCATCACAGCCAAAAACATTCAGTACTTC
TRBJ2-5 | TRBV20-1 | many | TRBD2 | CSARNVAGRGESETQYF | TGCAGTGCTAGAAACGTTGCCGGCCGGGGGGAATCTGAGACCCAGTACTTC
TRBJ2-7 | TRBV24-1 | . | . | CATSERPRGRGTYEQYF | TGTGCCACCAGTGAACGCCCCAGGGGTAGAGGGACCTACGAGCAGTACTTC
TRBJ1-1 | TRBV7-9 | . | TRBD1 | CASSSSTGVQSTEAFF | TGTGCCAGCAGTTCCTCCACAGGGGTTCAGTCAACTGAAGCTTTCTTT
TRBJ1-5 | TRBV12-3/TRBV12-4 | few | . | CASSKSGFSNQPQHF | TGTGCCAGCAGTAAGAGTGGGTTTAGCAATCAGCCCCAGCATTTT
TRBJ2-3 | TRBV12-3/TRBV12-4 | many | . | CASSLAGGLPDTQYF | TGTGCCAGCAGTTTAGCGGGGGGGCTCCCCGATACGCAGTATTTT
TRBJ2-7 | TRBV5-1 | many | . | CASSLGRSSYEQYF | TGCGCCAGCAGCTTGGGACGGAGCTCCTACGAGCAGTACTTC
TRBJ1-5 | TRBV12-3/TRBV12-4 | many | TRBD1 | CASSFISRVNMDRERGNQPQHF | TGTGCCAGCAGTTTTATTTCTCGTGTAAATATGGACAGGGAAAGGGGCAATCAGCCCCAGCATTTT
TRBJ1-1 | TRBV4-3 | many | . | CASSQEMGRGTEAFF | TGCGCCAGCAGCCAAGAGATGGGGCGGGGAACTGAAGCTTTCTTT
TRBJ1-2 | TRBV29-1 | few | TRBD1 | CSVATGEDNHGYTF | TGCAGCGTTGCCACAGGGGAGGATAACCATGGCTACACCTTC